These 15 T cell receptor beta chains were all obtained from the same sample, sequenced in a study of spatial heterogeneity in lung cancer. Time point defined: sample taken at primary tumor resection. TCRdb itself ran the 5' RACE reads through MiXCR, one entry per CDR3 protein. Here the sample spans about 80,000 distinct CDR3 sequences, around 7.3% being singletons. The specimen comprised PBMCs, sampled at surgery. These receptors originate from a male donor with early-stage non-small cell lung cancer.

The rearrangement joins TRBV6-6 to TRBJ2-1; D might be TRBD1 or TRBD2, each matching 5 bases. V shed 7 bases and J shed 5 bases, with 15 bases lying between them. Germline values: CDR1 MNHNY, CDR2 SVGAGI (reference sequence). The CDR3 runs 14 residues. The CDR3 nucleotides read TGTGCCAGCATCGGGACCATTGGGGACAATGAGCAGTTCTTC. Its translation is CASIGTIGDNEQFF.

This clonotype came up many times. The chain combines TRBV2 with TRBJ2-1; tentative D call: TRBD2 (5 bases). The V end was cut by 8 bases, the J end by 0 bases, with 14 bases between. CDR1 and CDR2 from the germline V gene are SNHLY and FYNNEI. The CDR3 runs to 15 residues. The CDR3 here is CASSRERGSYNEQFF. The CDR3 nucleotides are TGTGCCAGCTCGAGGGAGCGCGGCTCCTACAATGAGCAGTTCTTC.

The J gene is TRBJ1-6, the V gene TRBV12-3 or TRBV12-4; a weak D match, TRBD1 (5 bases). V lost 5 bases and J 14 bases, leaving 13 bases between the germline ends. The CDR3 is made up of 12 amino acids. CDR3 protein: CASSGDALALHF. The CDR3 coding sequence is TGTGCCAGCAGTGGGGACGCTCTGGCCCTCCACTTT.

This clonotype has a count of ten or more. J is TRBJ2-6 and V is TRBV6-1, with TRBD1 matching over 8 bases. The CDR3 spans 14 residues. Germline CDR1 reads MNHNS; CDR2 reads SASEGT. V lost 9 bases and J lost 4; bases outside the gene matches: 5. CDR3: CASHQGAGANVLTF. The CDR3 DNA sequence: TGTGCCAGTCACCAGGGGGCCGGGGCCAACGTCCTGACTTTC.

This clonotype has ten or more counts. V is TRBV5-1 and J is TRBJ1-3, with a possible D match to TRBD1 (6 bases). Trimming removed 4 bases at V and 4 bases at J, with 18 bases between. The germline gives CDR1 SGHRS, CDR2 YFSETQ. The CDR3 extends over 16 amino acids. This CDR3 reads CASSPARGDLGNTIYF. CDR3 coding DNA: TGCGCCAGCAGCCCGGCCAGGGGAGATTTGGGAAACACCATATATTTT.

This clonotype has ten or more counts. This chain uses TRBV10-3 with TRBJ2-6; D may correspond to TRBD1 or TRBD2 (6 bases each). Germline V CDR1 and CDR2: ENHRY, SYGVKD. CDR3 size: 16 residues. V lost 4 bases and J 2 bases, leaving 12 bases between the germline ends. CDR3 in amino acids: CAISALGGTGANVLTF. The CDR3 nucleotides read TGTGCCATCAGTGCCCTGGGGGGCACTGGGGCCAACGTCCTGACTTTC.

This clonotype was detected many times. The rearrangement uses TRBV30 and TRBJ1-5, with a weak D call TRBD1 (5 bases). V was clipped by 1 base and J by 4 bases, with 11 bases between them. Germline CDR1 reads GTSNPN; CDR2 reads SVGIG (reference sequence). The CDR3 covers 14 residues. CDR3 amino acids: CAWSDEQENQPQHF. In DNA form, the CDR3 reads TGTGCCTGGAGTGACGAACAGGAGAATCAGCCCCAGCATTTT.

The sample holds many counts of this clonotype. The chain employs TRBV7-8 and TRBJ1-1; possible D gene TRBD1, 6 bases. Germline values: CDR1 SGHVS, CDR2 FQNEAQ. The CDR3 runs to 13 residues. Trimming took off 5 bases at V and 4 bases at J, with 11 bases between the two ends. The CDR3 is CASSPWDTTEAFF. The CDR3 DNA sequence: TGTGCCAGCAGCCCATGGGACACCACTGAAGCTTTCTTT.

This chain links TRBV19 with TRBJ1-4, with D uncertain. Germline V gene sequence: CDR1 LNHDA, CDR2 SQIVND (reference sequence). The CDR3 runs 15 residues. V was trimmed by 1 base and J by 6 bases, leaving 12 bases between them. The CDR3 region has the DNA TGTGCCAGTAGTATAGGGAGGACGGTAGATGAAAAACTGTTTTTT. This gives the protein CASSIGRTVDEKLFF. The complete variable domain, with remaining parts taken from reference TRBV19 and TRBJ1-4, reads DGGITQSPKYLFRKEGQNVTLSCEQNLNHDAMYWYRQDPGQGLRLIYYSQIVNDFQKGDIAEGYSVSREKKESFPLTVTSAQKNPTAFYLCASSIGRTVDEKLFFGSGTQLSVL.

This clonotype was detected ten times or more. CDR3 in amino acids: CATSQGSWAFF. In DNA form, the CDR3 reads TGTGCCACCAGCCAGGGTTCTTGGGCTTTCTTT. V and J are TRBV24-1 and TRBJ1-1, with D maybe TRBD1 (5 bases). From germline, CDR1 is KGHDR and CDR2 SFDVKD. With 7 bases removed from V and 11 bases from J, the gap between germline ends came to 13 bases. This CDR3 comprises 11 residues.

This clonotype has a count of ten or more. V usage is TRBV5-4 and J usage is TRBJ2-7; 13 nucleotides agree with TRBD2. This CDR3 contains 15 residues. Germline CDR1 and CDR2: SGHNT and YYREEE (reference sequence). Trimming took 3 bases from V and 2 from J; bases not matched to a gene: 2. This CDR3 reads CASSSGLAGAYEQYF. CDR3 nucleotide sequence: TGTGCCAGCAGCTCCGGACTAGCGGGAGCCTACGAGCAGTACTTC.

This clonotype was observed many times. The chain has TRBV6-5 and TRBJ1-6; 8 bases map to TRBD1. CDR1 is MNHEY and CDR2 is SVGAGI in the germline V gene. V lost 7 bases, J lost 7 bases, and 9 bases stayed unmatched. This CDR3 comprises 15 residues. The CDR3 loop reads CASNEDRVGNSPLHF. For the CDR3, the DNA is TGTGCCAGCAACGAGGACAGGGTGGGAAATTCACCCCTCCACTTT.

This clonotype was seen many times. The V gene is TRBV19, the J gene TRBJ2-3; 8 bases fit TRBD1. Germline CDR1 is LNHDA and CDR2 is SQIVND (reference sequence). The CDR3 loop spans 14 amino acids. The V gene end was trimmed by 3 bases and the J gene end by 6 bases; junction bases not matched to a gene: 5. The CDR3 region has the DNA TGTGCCAGTAGTATCGCCGGGACAGGCGATACGCAGTATTTT. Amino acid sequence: CASSIAGTGDTQYF.

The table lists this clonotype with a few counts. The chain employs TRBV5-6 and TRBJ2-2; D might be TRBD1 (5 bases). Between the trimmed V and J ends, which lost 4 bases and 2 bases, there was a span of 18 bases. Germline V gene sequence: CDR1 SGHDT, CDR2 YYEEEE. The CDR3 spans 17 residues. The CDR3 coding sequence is TGTGCCAGCAGCCTTTTTGACAGTACCTTTAACACCGGGGAGCTGTTTTTT. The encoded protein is CASSLFDSTFNTGELFF.

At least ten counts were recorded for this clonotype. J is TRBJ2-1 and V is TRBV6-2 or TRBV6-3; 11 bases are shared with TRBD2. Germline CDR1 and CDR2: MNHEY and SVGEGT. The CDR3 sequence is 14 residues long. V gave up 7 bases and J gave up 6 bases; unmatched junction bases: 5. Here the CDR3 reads CASIRTSGSNEQFF. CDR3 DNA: TGTGCCAGCATTCGGACTAGCGGGTCCAATGAGCAGTTCTTC.